These 32 T cell receptor beta chains originate from one sample sequenced in a study of blood T cell repertoires in COVID-19. Method: immunoSEQ multiplex PCR; TCRdb's copy keeps in-frame clones and lacks some. Among 380,000 or so clones listed, about 90% were seen once. The sequenced sample consisted of PBMCs or T cells enriched from blood (not recorded which). The receptors derive from a man aged 30-40 years who had recovered from COVID-19.

The rearrangement joins TRBV4-2 to TRBJ1-4; the D is unclear. The germline gives CDR1 LGHNA, CDR2 YNFKEQ. The CDR3 sequence is 14 residues long. Trimming removed 0 bases at V and 7 bases at J, with 9 bases between. DNA for the CDR3: TGTGCCAGCAGCCAAGACTTTTCGGGTGAAAAACTGTTTTTT. It yields the protein CASSQDFSGEKLFF.

CDR3 sequence reads: CASSEGTGYGYTF. Here the CDR3 DNA reads TGTGCCAGCAGCGAAGGGACAGGCTACGGCTACACCTTC. The chain is built from TRBV9 and TRBJ1-2; TRBD1 aligns across 8 bases. The CDR3 runs to 13 residues. Germline assignment: CDR1 SGDLS and CDR2 YYNGEE. V shed 3 bases and J 8 bases; nucleotides not matched to a gene: 6. The whole variable domain, remainder taken from reference TRBV9 and TRBJ1-2, is DSGVTQTPKHLITATGQRVTLRCSPRSGDLSVYWYQQSLDQGLQFLIQYYNGEERAKGNILERFSAQQFPDLHSELNLSSLELGDSALYFCASSEGTGYGYTFGSGTRLTVV.

V gene TRBV19 combines with J gene TRBJ2-5, with 8 positions matching TRBD2. The V gene end was trimmed by 0 bases and the J gene end by 5 bases; junction bases not matched to a gene: 5. Germline CDR1 LNHDA, CDR2 SQIVND (reference sequence). The CDR3 consists of 15 residues. The CDR3 here is CASSIDRGGRETQYF. CDR3 nucleotide sequence: TGTGCCAGTAGTATAGATCGGGGGGGTCGGGAGACCCAGTACTTC.

The chain joins TRBV18 to TRBJ2-1; 9 bases are a match to TRBD1. The germline V gene has CDR1 KGHSH and CDR2 LQKENI. CDR3 length: 15 amino acids. Trimming took 4 bases from V and 7 from J; bases not matched to a gene: 8. Here the CDR3 reads CASSRAGQGTNEQFF. CDR3 in DNA: TGTGCCAGCTCACGGGCGGGACAGGGCACGAATGAGCAGTTCTTC.

The chain couples TRBV7-8 to TRBJ1-2; TRBD1 matches 7 bases. The CDR3 spans 16 residues. Germline assignment: CDR1 SGHVS and CDR2 FQNEAQ. Trimming cost V 8 bases and J 2 bases; bases outside gene matches: 14. The CDR3 loop reads CASGRGGLIANYGYTF. The DNA of the CDR3 is TGTGCCAGCGGCCGAGGGGGCCTGATCGCGAACTATGGCTACACCTTC.

This clone has more than one count but fewer than ten. The chain uses TRBV9 and TRBJ2-7, with 7 nucleotides matching TRBD1. Germline CDR1 SGDLS, CDR2 YYNGEE. V trimming: 3 bases; J trimming: 2 bases; junction bases outside the gene matches: 8. This CDR3 contains 15 residues. CDR3 DNA sequence: TGTGCCAGCAGCGCAACACCGGGACAGACCTACGAGCAGTACTTC. This codes for CASSATPGQTYEQYF.

This chain links TRBV18 with TRBJ1-2; tentatively, D is TRBD1 (5 bases). Trimming left V 6 bases short and J 7 bases short, with 18 bases between. Germline V gives CDR1 KGHSH, CDR2 LQKENI. The CDR3 loop spans 14 amino acids. The CDR3 DNA follows: TGTGCCAGCTCCCCAATGGAGGGGTCGGCTGGCTACACCTTC. Amino acids: CASSPMEGSAGYTF.

This sequence joins TRBV9 and TRBJ1-1, with 12 bases that match TRBD1. This CDR3 has 15 amino acids. The germline gives CDR1 SGDLS, CDR2 YYNGEE. V gave up 4 bases and J gave up 5 bases; unmatched junction bases: 6. The CDR3 is CASSRDRGRETEAFF. In DNA, the CDR3 is TGTGCCAGCAGCCGGGACAGGGGGCGAGAGACTGAAGCTTTCTTT.

The chain recombines TRBV6-6 with TRBJ2-7; D is perhaps TRBD1 (6 bases). Germline-derived CDR1 and CDR2 are MNHNY and SVGAGI (reference sequence). The CDR3 has 15 residues. Trimming took 0 bases from V and 0 from J, leaving 9 bases between them. This CDR3 is CASSYSGQSSYEQYF. The CDR3 DNA reads as TGTGCCAGCAGTTACTCCGGACAGAGCTCCTACGAGCAGTACTTC.

The chain joins TRBV6-5 to TRBJ1-6, with a possible D match to TRBD1 (5 bases). Trimming cost V 4 bases and J 6 bases, with 16 bases left between them. The CDR3 is 16 amino acids. Germline V gives CDR1 MNHEY, CDR2 SVGAGI. In DNA, the CDR3 is TGTGCCAGCAGTTCCTCGCGGCAGGGAAGTAATTCACCCCTCCACTTT. Translated: CASSSSRQGSNSPLHF.

The chain combines TRBV6-5 with TRBJ1-6; possibly TRBD1 for D (5 bases). Germline CDR1 and CDR2: MNHEY and SVGAGI. CDR3 length: 15 residues. The V and J ends lost 4 bases and 7 bases respectively, with 14 bases between them. CDR3 nucleotides: TGTGCCAGCAGTTTCCGCGACAGTCCGAATTCACCCCTCCACTTT. Its translation is CASSFRDSPNSPLHF.

The genes are TRBV12-5 and TRBJ1-1; 7 bases are shared with TRBD1. J lost 1 base, V lost 2 bases, and 1 base had no gene match. In germline, CDR1 is LGHNT, CDR2 FRNRAP. This CDR3 is 14 amino acids long. The CDR3 sequence: CASGLSGGNTEAFF. For the CDR3, the DNA is TGTGCTAGTGGTTTGTCAGGGGGGAACACTGAAGCTTTCTTT.

The gene calls are TRBV27 and TRBJ2-7; 8 bases agree with TRBD1. The CDR3 loop spans 14 amino acids. Germline assignment: CDR1 MNHEY and CDR2 SMNVEV (reference sequence). Unmatched junction bases numbered 12, after V lost 7 bases and J lost 7 bases. The CDR3 loop is CASNPGQGGEEQYF. CDR3 sequence (DNA): TGTGCCAGCAACCCCGGACAGGGTGGAGAAGAGCAGTACTTC.

CDR3 residues: CASSLFKGGEKLFF. CDR3 coding DNA: TGTGCCAGCAGTTTATTCAAGGGAGGCGAAAAACTGTTTTTT. The rearrangement links TRBV28 to TRBJ1-4; D is unclear. The CDR3 spans 14 residues. Germline assignment: CDR1 MDHEN and CDR2 SYDVKM. V lost 1 base and J 8 bases, leaving 11 bases between the germline ends.

The rearrangement links TRBV29-1 to TRBJ2-7; TRBD1 aligns across 7 bases. The junction had 10 bases not matched to a gene; V was cut back by 0 bases and J by 5 bases. The germline V gene has CDR1 SQVTM and CDR2 ANQGSEA. The CDR3 sequence is 15 residues long. In DNA form, the CDR3 reads TGCAGCGTTGAAGATCGAGGGGGCTCCGTCCACGAGCAGTACTTC. It encodes CSVEDRGGSVHEQYF.

This chain uses TRBV7-2 with TRBJ2-7; D is possibly TRBD2 (6 bases). The CDR3 consists of 15 residues. V shed 2 bases and J shed 5 bases, with 16 bases lying between them. Germline lookup yields CDR1 SGHTA and CDR2 FQGNSA. The CDR3 region has the DNA TGTGCCAGCAGCTTATCCAGCTCGGGGGTAAACGAGCAGTACTTC. It encodes CASSLSSSGVNEQYF.

The V and J genes are TRBV29-1 and TRBJ2-3; D uncertain. Germline V gene data show CDR1 as SQVTM and CDR2 as ANQGSEA. V was trimmed by 7 bases and J by 2 bases, leaving 10 bases between them. The CDR3 sequence is 12 residues long. In DNA form, the CDR3 reads TGCAGCGCCCAAGCTAACACAGATACGCAGTATTTT. It encodes CSAQANTDTQYF.

This clone was counted a few times. V usage is TRBV5-6 and J usage is TRBJ1-6; the match to TRBD1 covers 7 bases. Germline loops: CDR1 SGHDT, CDR2 YYEEEE. Trimming removed 0 bases from V and 9 bases from J; junction bases left unmatched: 6. The CDR3 has 15 residues. The CDR3 DNA reads as TGTGCCAGCAGCTTGGGACAGGGTAACGGTTCACCCCTCCACTTT. It specifies CASSLGQGNGSPLHF.

V and J are TRBV24-1 and TRBJ1-4, with D unclear. Trimming pared 9 bases from V and 3 bases from J, leaving 16 bases between. This CDR3 is 15 amino acids long. Germline-derived CDR1 and CDR2 are KGHDR and SFDVKD. The CDR3 nucleotides read TGTGCCACCGAAGCGGAGGGTCCTCCTAATGAAAAACTGTTTTTT. Amino acids: CATEAEGPPNEKLFF.

This sequence joins TRBV6-5 and TRBJ1-2; weak D call: TRBD1 (6 bases). The germline V and J ends were trimmed by 5 bases and 0 bases, with 13 bases remaining between them. Germline CDR1 and CDR2: MNHEY and SVGAGI. This CDR3 is built from 15 residues. CDR3 sequence reads: CASSSREGANYGYTF. DNA for the CDR3: TGTGCCAGCAGTAGCAGAGAGGGGGCTAACTATGGCTACACCTTC.

The chain links TRBV6-5 to TRBJ1-1; 10 nucleotides align to TRBD1. V was pared by 6 bases and J by 6 bases, with 10 bases of the junction left unmatched. The CDR3 covers 15 residues. Germline assignment: CDR1 MNHEY and CDR2 SVGAGI. This CDR3 is CASRDRQGARPEAFF. CDR3 nucleotide sequence: TGTGCCAGCAGAGATAGACAGGGGGCGCGGCCTGAAGCTTTCTTT.

This chain joins TRBV7-2 and TRBJ1-5, with TRBD1 as a possible D gene (6 bases). Trimming shortened V by 5 bases and J by 3 bases, and 17 bases separated the two germline ends. CDR3 size: 16 residues. Germline assignment: CDR1 SGHTA and CDR2 FQGNSA. The CDR3 sequence: CASSQYRERDNQPQHF. Here the CDR3 DNA reads TGTGCCAGCAGCCAATACAGGGAGCGGGACAATCAGCCCCAGCATTTT. The full variable domain, with the rest looked up from reference TRBV7-2 and TRBJ1-5, is GAGVSQSPSNKVTEKGKDVELRCDPISGHTALYWYRQSLGQGLEFLIYFQGNSAPDKSGLPSDRFSAERTGGSVSTLTIQRTQQEDSAVYLCASSQYRERDNQPQHFGDGTRLSIL.

The V and J genes are TRBV16 and TRBJ2-7, with 10 bases fitting TRBD1. The V gene end was trimmed by 0 bases and the J gene end by 5 bases; junction bases not matched to a gene: 4. CDR1 KGHSY and CDR2 FQNENV come from the germline V gene. This CDR3 is built from 15 residues. The CDR3 loop is CASSQSGTGVNEQYF. The CDR3 region has the DNA TGTGCCAGCAGCCAATCTGGGACAGGGGTCAACGAGCAGTACTTC.

V and J are TRBV20-1 and TRBJ2-7; TRBD2 agrees at 9 bases. There are 14 residues in the CDR3. V trimming: 5 bases; J trimming: 6 bases; junction bases outside the gene matches: 11. Per the germline V gene, CDR1 is DFQATT and CDR2 is SNEGSKA (reference sequence). CDR3 region: CSARAGLAIGEQYF. Written as DNA, the CDR3 is TGCAGTGCTCGTGCGGGACTAGCAATAGGCGAGCAGTACTTC.

The chain has TRBV30 and TRBJ1-6; 7 bases are a match to TRBD1. Germline V lookup: CDR1 GTSNPN, CDR2 SVGIG (reference sequence). This CDR3 is 15 amino acids long. V lost 1 base and J lost 1; bases outside the gene matches: 1. The CDR3 loop reads CAWSAGGSYNSPLHF. CDR3 sequence (DNA): TGTGCCTGGAGTGCAGGGGGATCCTATAATTCACCCCTCCACTTT.

There are a few counts of this clone. The chain has TRBV7-3 and TRBJ1-5; 8 bases agree with TRBD1. The CDR3 contains 18 residues. Germline V gives CDR1 SGHTA, CDR2 FQGTGA. The ends lost 1 base at V and 2 bases at J; junction bases unmatched: 10. The DNA of the CDR3 is TGTGCCAGCAGCTTAAGGACAGGGTGTCCCCCGTGCAATCAGCCCCAGCATTTT. It translates to CASSLRTGCPPCNQPQHF.

The chain couples TRBV27 to TRBJ2-2, with TRBD1 as a possible D gene (5 bases). This CDR3 spans 15 amino acids. Germline CDR1 reads MNHEY; CDR2 reads SMNVEV (reference sequence). The V and J ends lost 7 bases and 0 bases respectively, with 12 bases between them. CDR3 amino acids: CASTKRQSNTGELFF. In nucleotides, the CDR3 is TGTGCCAGCACCAAGAGACAGTCGAACACCGGGGAGCTGTTTTTT.

The rearrangement links TRBV19 to TRBJ1-4; TRBD1 agrees at 7 bases. The V gene end was trimmed by 8 bases and the J gene end by 0 bases; junction bases not matched to a gene: 6. The CDR3 contains 15 residues. The germline V gene encodes CDR1 LNHDA and CDR2 SQIVND (reference sequence). In nucleotides, the CDR3 is TGTGCCAGTGGTTCTGACAGGGCAACTAATGAAAAACTGTTTTTT. It translates to CASGSDRATNEKLFF.

The J gene is TRBJ2-4, the V gene TRBV10-2, with D possibly matching TRBD1 (5 bases). Trimming shortened V by 7 bases and J by 9 bases, and 13 bases separated the two germline ends. CDR1 is WSHSY, CDR2 SAAADI, per germline. This CDR3 comprises 12 residues. For the CDR3, the DNA is TGCGCCAGCACTGACTGGGGCGGCATTCAGTACTTC. Amino acids: CASTDWGGIQYF.

V usage is TRBV6-2 or TRBV6-3 and J usage is TRBJ2-5; a possible D gene is TRBD2 (6 bases). Trimming cost V 3 bases and J 5 bases, with 7 bases left between them. Germline V lookup: CDR1 MNHEY, CDR2 SVGEGT. There are 12 residues in the CDR3. The CDR3 DNA sequence: TGTGCCAGCAGTTATGGGGGGGAGACCCAGTACTTC. Translation gives CASSYGGETQYF.

V is TRBV3-1 (or the pseudogene TRBV3-2) and J is TRBJ2-5, with D unclear. The germline V gene encodes CDR1 LGHDT and CDR2 YNNKEL (reference sequence). The CDR3 length is 19 residues. V gave up 2 bases and J gave up 2 bases, with 24 bases separating them. The CDR3 region is CASSQLNAASRLEQETQYF. CDR3 in DNA: TGTGCCAGCAGCCAATTAAACGCCGCGTCAAGACTCGAACAAGAGACCCAGTACTTC.

The gene calls are TRBV30 and TRBJ2-1; 9 positions agree with TRBD2. Germline loops: CDR1 GTSNPN, CDR2 SVGIG (reference sequence). CDR3 length equals 12 residues. Trimming at V came to 4 bases and at J to 11 bases, leaving 6 bases not matched to a gene. This CDR3 is CAWNLSGGQQFF. CDR3 DNA: TGTGCCTGGAACCTTAGCGGGGGTCAGCAGTTCTTC.